A single sample gave rise to the 21 T cell receptor beta chains below, sequenced in a study of cytomegalovirus exposure and HLA in healthy donors. Primers included in the PCR were 60 Vbeta and 13 Jbeta primers. Some clones are missing from TCRdb's copy, which holds only in-frame ones; the method was immunoSEQ multiplex PCR. The table lists 130,000 to 150,000 clones, around 72% of them singletons. Sequenced sample: PBMCs. The origin of the receptors is a human donor in good health.

This chain joins TRBV5-4 and TRBJ2-3; D may be TRBD2 (6 bases). This CDR3 has 16 residues. The V and J ends lost 4 bases and 5 bases respectively, with 20 bases between them. In germline, CDR1 is SGHNT, CDR2 YYREEE (reference sequence). CDR3 sequence reads: CASSPFGPGEIDTQYF. In DNA, the CDR3 is TGTGCCAGCAGCCCGTTCGGTCCGGGGGAGATAGATACGCAGTATTTT.

This rearrangement joins TRBV7-3 to TRBJ2-7, with D perhaps matching TRBD1 (6 bases). CDR3 size: 14 residues. V shed 4 bases and J shed 0 bases, with 10 bases lying between them. Germline V gene sequence: CDR1 SGHTA, CDR2 FQGTGA. CDR3 sequence reads: CASSSDRPSYEQYF. The DNA of the CDR3 is TGTGCCAGCAGCTCGGACAGACCCTCCTACGAGCAGTACTTC.

The chain joins TRBV27 to TRBJ1-2; 10 bases fit TRBD1. In germline, CDR1 is MNHEY, CDR2 SMNVEV (reference sequence). The CDR3 extends over 16 amino acids. J lost 2 bases, V lost 0 bases, and 3 bases had no gene match. Here the CDR3 reads CASSLSPGQGNYGYTF. The CDR3 DNA sequence: TGTGCCAGCAGTTTATCACCGGGACAGGGGAACTATGGCTACACCTTC.

This clone has only a few counts. V usage is TRBV27 and J usage is TRBJ2-1, with 11 bases that match TRBD2. Trimming removed 5 bases from V and 10 bases from J; junction bases left unmatched: 10. Looked up from germline, CDR1 is MNHEY and CDR2 is SMNVEV (reference sequence). The CDR3 has 15 amino acids. CDR3 sequence: CASSMGTSGLNEQFF. In DNA form, the CDR3 reads TGTGCCAGCAGTATGGGGACTAGCGGCCTCAACGAGCAGTTCTTC.

CDR3 sequence (DNA): TGTGCCAGCAGCTTAATGGCTGGGGGGGGCGAGGCTACGCAGTATTTT. Translated, it gives CASSLMAGGGEATQYF. The genes are TRBV7-9 and TRBJ2-3, with D maybe TRBD2 (7 bases). V was trimmed by 2 bases and J by 8 bases, leaving 20 bases between them. The germline V gene encodes CDR1 SEHNR and CDR2 FQNEAQ (reference sequence). CDR3 length: 16 residues. The whole variable domain, remainder taken from reference TRBV7-9 and TRBJ2-3, is DTGVSQNPRHKITKRGQNVTFRCDPISEHNRLYWYRQTLGQGPEFLTYFQNEAQLEKSRLLSDRFSAERPKGSFSTLEIQRTEQGDSAMYLCASSLMAGGGEATQYFGPGTRLTVL.

The V and J genes are TRBV4-1 and TRBJ1-2, with 8 nucleotides matching TRBD1. This CDR3 region has 15 residues. Trimming at V came to 4 bases and at J to 2 bases, leaving 6 bases not matched to a gene. Germline V gene sequence: CDR1 MGHRA, CDR2 YSYEKL. The CDR3 nucleotides are TGCGCCAGCAGCCTCCCGGGACAGGCGAACTATGGCTACACCTTC. This sequence encodes CASSLPGQANYGYTF.

Here the CDR3 DNA reads TGTGCCAGCAGCGGGAGGGTCAAAACCTACGAGCAGTACTTC. This translates into CASSGRVKTYEQYF. The chain combines TRBV7-8 with TRBJ2-7; TRBD2 matches 7 bases. Germline CDR1 is SGHVS and CDR2 is FQNEAQ. The CDR3 is 14 residues long. The ends lost 5 bases at V and 2 bases at J; junction bases unmatched: 6.

Here the CDR3 reads CASSPSGQGARDTEAFF. The CDR3 DNA reads as TGTGCCAGCTCACCTTCCGGACAGGGGGCTAGGGACACTGAAGCTTTCTTT. V usage is TRBV18 and J usage is TRBJ1-1; 11 bases match TRBD1. CDR3 length: 17 amino acids. Germline V gene data show CDR1 as KGHSH and CDR2 as LQKENI. The V segment lost 3 bases and the J segment 3 bases; nucleotides outside the gene matches: 9.

This clone came up a few times. The chain joins TRBV6-5 to TRBJ1-2; D gene ambiguous. Germline V CDR1 and CDR2: MNHEY, SVGAGI. The CDR3 is 14 amino acids. Trimming stripped 0 bases from V and 4 bases from J, with 9 bases between. The chain's CDR3 is CASSYSQFRYGYTF. CDR3 bases: TGTGCCAGCAGTTACTCCCAGTTTCGCTATGGCTACACCTTC.

CDR3 protein: CASSGARGEETQYF. The CDR3 DNA follows: TGTGCCAGCAGTGGAGCCAGGGGGGAAGAGACCCAGTACTTC. V usage is TRBV2 and J usage is TRBJ2-5, with TRBD1 as a possible D gene (7 bases). Germline V CDR1 and CDR2: SNHLY, FYNNEI. The V end was cut by 4 bases, the J end by 3 bases, with 12 bases between. This CDR3 contains 14 residues.

V usage is TRBV12-5 and J usage is TRBJ1-1, with 7 bases matching TRBD1. Losses at the gene ends were 7 bases for V and 10 bases for J; bases not matched to a gene: 9. This CDR3 comprises 12 residues. Germline loops: CDR1 LGHNT, CDR2 FRNRAP. CDR3 region: CASDAGGYGAFF. The CDR3 DNA follows: TGTGCTAGTGATGCAGGGGGTTACGGAGCTTTCTTT.

For the CDR3, the DNA is TGTGCCAGCAGCTTAATCTCTAACTATGGCTACACCTTC. Protein product: CASSLISNYGYTF. This chain joins TRBV7-9 and TRBJ1-2; D unresolved. Germline lookup yields CDR1 SEHNR and CDR2 FQNEAQ (reference sequence). V was pared by 2 bases and J by 0 bases, with 4 bases between. CDR3 length equals 13 residues.

The chain has TRBV19 and TRBJ2-7, with D perhaps TRBD1 (5 bases). The CDR3 runs to 15 residues. V was clipped by 2 bases and J by 1 base, with 12 bases between them. Per the germline V gene, CDR1 is LNHDA and CDR2 is SQIVND (reference sequence). The CDR3 sequence: CASSIRGRLSYEQYF. In nucleotides, the CDR3 is TGTGCCAGTAGTATAAGGGGCCGATTATCCTACGAGCAGTACTTC.

The DNA of the CDR3 is TGTGCCTGGAGTACCACAGGGGGCGAGCAGTACTTC. It is translated as CAWSTTGGEQYF. The V gene is TRBV30, the J gene TRBJ2-7; 8 positions match TRBD1. The CDR3 loop spans 12 amino acids. Losses at the gene ends were 2 bases for V and 6 bases for J; bases not matched to a gene: 3. CDR1 GTSNPN and CDR2 SVGIG come from the germline V gene (reference sequence).

The V and J genes are TRBV18 and TRBJ1-3, with D perhaps matching TRBD1 (6 bases). Trimming cost V 3 bases and J 7 bases, with 13 bases left between them. The CDR3 sequence is 14 residues long. Germline V CDR1 and CDR2: KGHSH, LQKENI. In DNA, the CDR3 is TGTGCCAGCTCACCGGACAGCCTGGAGAACACCATATATTTT. This translates into CASSPDSLENTIYF.

The chain joins TRBV19 to TRBJ1-3; 7 nucleotides align to TRBD1. From germline, CDR1 is LNHDA and CDR2 SQIVND (reference sequence). Losses at the gene ends were 7 bases for V and 2 bases for J; bases not matched to a gene: 5. The CDR3 consists of 14 residues. The CDR3 loop reads CASILQGTGNTIYF. The CDR3 region has the DNA TGTGCCAGTATCTTACAGGGGACTGGAAACACCATATATTTT.

V is TRBV6-5 and J is TRBJ1-2; 8 bases are a match to TRBD1. The junction had 6 bases not matched to a gene; V was cut back by 2 bases and J by 4 bases. Per germline, CDR1 MNHEY and CDR2 SVGAGI. The CDR3 has 15 residues. The CDR3 nucleotides read TGTGCCAGCAGTTACCCCCGACAGGGGACCTATGGCTACACCTTC. Encoded protein: CASSYPRQGTYGYTF.

The chain uses TRBV29-1 and TRBJ2-3; tentative D call: TRBD2 (6 bases). Germline V gives CDR1 SQVTM, CDR2 ANQGSEA. This CDR3 is built from 15 residues. Trimming left V 1 base short and J 0 bases short, with 11 bases between. The CDR3 loop reads CSVEARGTSTDTQYF. CDR3 DNA sequence: TGCAGCGTTGAAGCGCGGGGCACTAGCACAGATACGCAGTATTTT.

This sequence joins TRBV27 and TRBJ2-5, with a weak D call TRBD1 (6 bases). Germline V CDR1 and CDR2: MNHEY, SMNVEV (reference sequence). Trimming stripped 2 bases from V and 5 bases from J, with 18 bases between. The length of the CDR3 is 16 residues. CDR3 nucleotides: TGTGCCAGCAGTTTACTCTCCTCGACAGGATTGGAGACCCAGTACTTC. Protein: CASSLLSSTGLETQYF.

The chain carries TRBV5-4 and TRBJ2-7; TRBD2 agrees at 10 bases. The V and J ends lost 0 bases and 6 bases, in that order; junction bases with no gene match: 6. This CDR3 contains 15 residues. Germline V gene lookup returns CDR1 SGHNT and CDR2 YYREEE (reference sequence). The CDR3 region has the DNA TGTGCCAGCAGCTTGGCTAGCGGGAGCCGTCGCGAGCAGTACTTC. Translated: CASSLASGSRREQYF.

This clone was seen only a few times. V is TRBV15 and J is TRBJ2-3; D may be TRBD2 (5 bases). Germline CDR1 LNHNV, CDR2 YYDKDF (reference sequence). V shed 0 bases and J shed 1 base, with 11 bases lying between them. The CDR3 is 16 residues long. CDR3 loop: CATSRDEGWGTDTQYF. CDR3 nucleotide sequence: TGTGCCACCAGCAGAGACGAGGGATGGGGCACAGATACGCAGTATTTT.